This TCR beta chain originates from a study of T cell responses to AZD1222 COVID-19 vaccine. Study-level results: It was only after the peak T cell response that any repertoires were sampled. Donors in the cohort were predominantly white British and more often female, and clonal diversity was possibly underestimated.

As regards this clone: Antigen specificity is unknown.

Produced via immunoSEQ multiplex PCR; TCRdb's table is partial and in-frame only. The repertoire includes about 120,000 clones, roughly 84% of them detected once, and approximately 26% sits in the top ten. This receptor was identified in an adult who received the AZD1222 COVID-19 vaccine. Sequences were derived from peripheral blood, sampled 28 days after the second AZD1222 dose.

This CDR3 reads CASSLSGLNEKLFF. CDR3 nucleotide sequence: TGTGCCAGCAGCTTATCGGGGCTTAATGAAAAACTGTTTTTT. The genes are TRBV7-2 and TRBJ1-4; D possibly corresponds to TRBD1 (5 bases). Germline CDR1 reads SGHTA; CDR2 reads FQGNSA. The CDR3 runs to 14 residues. The V gene lost 2 bases and the J gene lost 4 bases, with 8 bases spanning the gap.